One sample yielded the 20 T cell receptor beta chains listed below, sequenced in a study of blood T cell repertoires in COVID-19. Clones were sequenced by immunoSEQ multiplex PCR, and TCRdb holds only the in-frame ones, with some missing. The sample records 70,000 or so clones, 90% being singletons. The material sequenced was peripheral blood. The receptors were sampled from a woman older than 75 with active COVID-19.

The J gene is TRBJ1-2, the V gene TRBV28; D may be TRBD1 (6 bases). The V gene lost 4 bases and the J gene lost 0 bases, with 12 bases spanning the gap. CDR3 length: 15 residues. CDR1 is MDHEN, CDR2 SYDVKM, per germline. The CDR3 region has the DNA TGTGCCAGCAGTTCCCCAGGGGTTTCTAACTATGGCTACACCTTC. Translating gives CASSSPGVSNYGYTF.

This chain joins TRBV6-2 or TRBV6-3 and TRBJ2-3; the D gene is possibly TRBD2 (6 bases). Germline V CDR1 and CDR2: MNHEY, SVGEGT. With 5 bases removed from V and 6 bases from J, the gap between germline ends came to 21 bases. This CDR3 contains 16 residues. The CDR3 spells CASSRGGLARRDTQYF. The CDR3 nucleotides read TGTGCCAGCAGTAGAGGTGGGCTAGCGAGGAGGGATACGCAGTATTTT.

This clone was observed a single time. This rearrangement joins TRBV5-6 to TRBJ1-1, with no clear D. Looked up from germline, CDR1 is SGHDT and CDR2 is YYEEEE. V lost 0 bases and J lost 1, with 7 bases in between. This CDR3 spans 14 amino acids. CDR3 in amino acids: CASSLVEGNTEAFF. Written as DNA, the CDR3 is TGTGCCAGCAGCTTGGTCGAGGGGAACACTGAAGCTTTCTTT.

The chain uses TRBV28 and TRBJ2-7, with TRBD2 matching 7 bases. The CDR3 runs to 13 residues. The trim removed 6 bases at V and 0 bases at J, leaving 2 bases unmatched. In germline, CDR1 is MDHEN, CDR2 SYDVKM. CDR3 sequence: CASSGGSSYEQYF. The CDR3 DNA reads TGTGCCAGCAGCGGCGGGAGCTCCTACGAGCAGTACTTC.

This chain links TRBV5-8 with TRBJ2-1; D is perhaps TRBD1 (5 bases). Germline V gives CDR1 SGHTS, CDR2 YDEGEE. The germline V and J ends were trimmed by 2 bases and 4 bases, with 13 bases remaining between them. CDR3 length equals 15 residues. The CDR3 sequence: CASSLAGRVYNEQFF. CDR3 bases: TGTGCCAGCAGCTTAGCCGGCAGGGTTTACAATGAGCAGTTCTTC. Variable domain in full (rest from reference TRBV5-8 and TRBJ2-1): EAGVTQSPTHLIKTRGQQATLRCSPISGHTSVYWYQQALGLGLQFLLWYDEGEERNRGNFPPRFSGRQFPNYSSELNVNALELEDSALYLCASSLAGRVYNEQFFGPGTRLTVL.

CDR3 amino acids: CASRDNRDRGHLRGELFF. The CDR3 DNA reads as TGCGCCAGCAGAGATAACAGGGACAGGGGACATCTTCGTGGGGAGCTGTTTTTT. The chain joins TRBV10-1 to TRBJ2-2, with 10 bases that match TRBD1. This CDR3 contains 18 residues. V trimming: 6 bases; J trimming: 8 bases; junction bases outside the gene matches: 18. Germline V gives CDR1 WNHNN, CDR2 SYGVQD (reference sequence).

This clone occurred once. The J gene is TRBJ2-1, the V gene TRBV29-1, with D unclear. Trimming left V 3 bases short and J 10 bases short, with 13 bases between. The CDR3 length is 12 residues. Looked up from germline, CDR1 is SQVTM and CDR2 is ANQGSEA. The DNA of the CDR3 is TGCAGCGTTGAGCGCTCCCCGCGGGAGCAGTTCTTC. Its translation is CSVERSPREQFF.

The J gene is TRBJ1-2, the V gene TRBV10-2; TRBD1 aligns across 9 bases. CDR1 is WSHSY and CDR2 is SAAADI in the germline V gene. The V segment lost 6 bases and the J segment 2 bases; nucleotides outside the gene matches: 7. The CDR3 has 15 residues. The CDR3 loop reads CASRDRTGANYGYTF. CDR3 DNA sequence: TGCGCCAGCAGGGACCGGACAGGGGCCAACTATGGCTACACCTTC.

The chain recombines TRBV10-3 with TRBJ1-2; a possible D gene is TRBD1 (6 bases). CDR1 and CDR2 (germline): ENHRY, SYGVKD. The CDR3 sequence is 14 residues long. Trimming removed 1 base from V and 7 bases from J, with 13 bases in between. CDR3 residues: CAISEFSGAGGYTF. In DNA, the CDR3 is TGTGCCATCAGTGAGTTTTCAGGGGCTGGTGGCTACACCTTC.

The genes are TRBV19 and TRBJ2-2; D remains unclear. Per germline, CDR1 LNHDA and CDR2 SQIVND (reference sequence). The CDR3 sequence is 15 residues long. The germline V and J ends were trimmed by 3 bases and 1 base, with 9 bases remaining between them. The CDR3 DNA is TGTGCCAGTAGTATTGGCCCGAAGAACACCGGGGAGCTGTTTTTT. This encodes CASSIGPKNTGELFF.

DNA for the CDR3: TGTGCCAGCAGTGCCGGGTCCTTACACTACGAGCAGTACTTC. Translated: CASSAGSLHYEQYF. V and J are TRBV2 and TRBJ2-7; D uncertain. Germline V CDR1 and CDR2: SNHLY, FYNNEI. The length of the CDR3 is 14 residues. V dropped 4 bases and J dropped 3 bases, with 13 bases sitting between them.

J is TRBJ2-3 and V is TRBV27, with D possibly TRBD2 on 5 matching bases. The CDR3 covers 14 residues. V lost 2 bases and J 2 bases, leaving 8 bases between the germline ends. CDR1 is MNHEY, CDR2 SMNVEV, per germline (reference sequence). The CDR3 bases are TGTGCCAGCAGTTTAGGAGGCGTCACAGATACGCAGTATTTT. This codes for CASSLGGVTDTQYF.

V and J are TRBV4-3 and TRBJ2-1; TRBD2 agrees at 14 bases. The germline gives CDR1 LGHNA, CDR2 YSLEER. J gave up 9 bases and V 1 base, and 5 bases lay outside the gene matches. The CDR3 has 16 amino acids. The CDR3: CASSQARLAGGGEQFF. For the CDR3, the DNA is TGCGCCAGCAGCCAAGCCCGACTAGCGGGAGGGGGTGAGCAGTTCTTC.

The J gene is TRBJ2-4, the V gene TRBV28; TRBD2 is a possible D gene (6 bases). Germline values: CDR1 MDHEN, CDR2 SYDVKM. The CDR3 length is 17 residues. The V end lost 4 bases, the J end lost 1 base, and 17 bases lay between the germline ends. CDR3 coding DNA: TGTGCCAGCAGTTCCCGGAGGGGTGGCTTGGCCAAAAACATTCAGTACTTC. This sequence encodes CASSSRRGGLAKNIQYF.

The rearrangement joins TRBV7-2 to TRBJ2-3, with D perhaps matching TRBD2 (6 bases). CDR1 is SGHTA and CDR2 is FQGNSA in the germline V gene. Trimming took off 8 bases at V and 6 bases at J, with 21 bases between the two ends. This CDR3 region has 15 residues. The CDR3 DNA sequence: TGTGCCAGCGGGACTTCTTGGCGGCCGGGGGATACGCAGTATTTT. This codes for CASGTSWRPGDTQYF.

This clone appeared a single time. This sample includes further DNA sequences coding for the same CDR3. The chain uses TRBV7-2 and TRBJ2-7; the D is unclear. CDR1 and CDR2 (germline): SGHTA, FQGNSA. CDR3 size: 11 residues. V shed 6 bases and J shed 2 bases, with 5 bases lying between them. DNA of the CDR3: TGTGCCAGCAGTTCAACCTACGAGCAGTACTTC. It is translated as CASSSTYEQYF.

This chain joins TRBV6-2 or TRBV6-3 and TRBJ2-1, with 15 bases fitting TRBD2. V was clipped by 4 bases and J by 7 bases; unmatched bases: 2. CDR1 and CDR2 (germline): MNHEY, SVGEGT. The CDR3 is 15 amino acids. As DNA, the CDR3 is TGTGCCAGCAGTTTGGGACTAGCGGGAGGTAATGAGCAGTTCTTC. Amino acid sequence: CASSLGLAGGNEQFF.

The chain employs TRBV3-1 (or the pseudogene TRBV3-2) and TRBJ2-7; 7 positions agree with TRBD2. The CDR3 is 15 amino acids. Per the germline V gene, CDR1 is LGHDT and CDR2 is YNNKEL (reference sequence). Trimming took 0 bases from V and 2 from J; bases not matched to a gene: 4. The CDR3 bases are TGTGCCAGCAGCCAAGAGGGCGGGAGCCCCTACGAGCAGTACTTC. As protein: CASSQEGGSPYEQYF.

This clone was picked up a small number of times. The V and J genes are TRBV7-9 and TRBJ1-4; the match to TRBD1 covers 10 bases. CDR3 size: 15 residues. CDR1 and CDR2 from the germline V gene are SEHNR and FQNEAQ (reference sequence). V was clipped by 6 bases and J by 7 bases; unmatched bases: 8. The CDR3 protein is CASSLTGTGVEKLFF. DNA for the CDR3: TGTGCCAGCAGTTTGACCGGGACAGGGGTTGAAAAACTGTTTTTT.

The chain combines TRBV10-3 with TRBJ1-2; a weak D match, TRBD1 (5 bases). V was shortened by 1 base and J by 5 bases, with 14 bases between the two germline ends. The CDR3 runs 15 residues. Germline V CDR1 and CDR2: ENHRY, SYGVKD. CDR3 protein: CAISEFLGGFYGYTF. The CDR3 DNA reads TGTGCCATCAGTGAGTTTCTCGGGGGATTTTATGGCTACACCTTC.